This T cell receptor (beta chain) was captured in a study of STAT5B mutations in CD4+ large granular lymphocyte leukemia. Findings and limits, study-wide: Patient CD4-sorted repertoires stayed more clonal than healthy ones after leukemic-clone removal.

With respect to this clone: Its antigen is unidentified.

V lost 0 bases and J 4 bases, leaving 12 bases between the germline ends. The CDR3 covers 15 residues. Germline V CDR1 and CDR2: SGHAT, FQNNGV. Profiling relied on immunoSEQ multiplex PCR, and the TCRdb table lists in-frame clones only, not all of them. There are approximately 39,000 clones in the sample; roughly 85% occur only once, and less than 1.5% lies in the top ten. This receptor was obtained from a human donor in good health. Sequenced input: CD4+ T cells from blood buffy coats. The chain uses TRBV11-2 and TRBJ2-5, with D hard to call. DNA for the CDR3: TGTGCCAGCAGCTTAGATCATACCAGACGAGAGACCCAGTACTTC. This sequence encodes CASSLDHTRRETQYF. Filled out from reference TRBV11-2 and TRBJ2-5, the complete variable domain reads EAGVAQSPRYKIIEKRQSVAFWCNPISGHATLYWYQQILGQGPKLLIQFQNNGVVDDSQLPKDRFSAERLKGVDSTLKIQPAKLEDSAVYLCASSLDHTRRETQYFGPGTRLLVL.